Each of the 16 T cell receptor beta chains below was sequenced from the same sample in a study of T cell repertoires in cytomegalovirus infection. Their antigen targets remain unknown. TCRdb itself ran the reads through MiXCR, one entry per CDR3 protein. The table lists 450,000 to 550,000 distinct CDR3 sequences, approximately 46% of them singletons, with around 45% in the top ten. The material sequenced was cultured PBMCs, taken from culture after CMV antigen stimulation. The receptors derive from a human donor in good health (CMV status not recorded). Some clones in this sample may be carry-over from other donors' samples.

The chain carries TRBV6-1 and TRBJ1-3, with D unclear. The CDR3 spans 15 residues. Looked up from germline, CDR1 is MNHNS and CDR2 is SASEGT. Trimming cost V 2 bases and J 1 base, with 9 bases left between them. The CDR3: CASSENPTSGNTIYF. The CDR3 region has the DNA TGTGCCAGCAGTGAAAACCCCACTTCTGGAAACACCATATATTTT.

This clonotype was detected a few times. The chain couples TRBV11-3 to TRBJ2-5; D is possibly TRBD1 (5 bases). Trimming took off 4 bases at V and 2 bases at J, with 14 bases between the two ends. The CDR3 length is 15 residues. Per the germline V gene, CDR1 is SGHNT and CDR2 is YENEEA. The CDR3 DNA sequence: TGTGCCAGCAGCTCCGGACATGGCCCTCAAGAGACCCAGTACTTC. This translates into CASSSGHGPQETQYF.

This chain links TRBV11-1 with TRBJ2-4; D possibly uses TRBD1 or TRBD2 (5 bases each). Germline V gene lookup returns CDR1 SGHAT and CDR2 FQDESV (reference sequence). The CDR3 covers 13 residues. V lost 3 bases to trimming and J lost 7 bases, with 10 bases between them. The CDR3, as DNA: TGTGCCAGCAGCTTTGGGACGAATAACATTCAGTACTTC. Its translation is CASSFGTNNIQYF.

The CDR3 DNA is TGTGCCAGCAGGGAGACAGGGGGCGCTGGGGAAAATCAGCCCCAGCATTTT. Amino acid sequence: CASRETGGAGENQPQHF. The chain couples TRBV12-3 or TRBV12-4 to TRBJ1-5; TRBD1 matches at 10 bases. The V segment lost 6 bases and the J segment 4 bases; nucleotides outside the gene matches: 12. The CDR3 covers 17 residues.

This clonotype was observed many times. The chain employs TRBV7-6 and TRBJ1-5; D gene uncertain. The CDR3 length is 13 residues. Germline-derived CDR1 and CDR2 are SGHVS and FNYEAQ. Trimming pared 1 base from V and 6 bases from J, leaving 7 bases between. The CDR3 loop reads CASSLGSGQPQHF. In nucleotides, the CDR3 is TGTGCCAGCAGCTTAGGCTCGGGTCAGCCCCAGCATTTT.

V gene TRBV6-2 or TRBV6-3 combines with J gene TRBJ2-2, with D perhaps matching TRBD1 (6 bases). The CDR3 totals 16 residues. Trimming cost V 0 bases and J 4 bases, with 12 bases left between them. From germline, CDR1 is MNHEY and CDR2 SVGEGT. This CDR3 reads CASSYSRLGGTGELFF. CDR3 sequence (DNA): TGTGCCAGCAGTTACTCGAGGCTAGGGGGCACCGGGGAGCTGTTTTTT.

In this sample, this clonotype turned up a few times. The CDR3 loop reads CASSLISVSGTAQETQYF. The CDR3, as DNA: TGTGCCAGCAGCCTCATCTCCGTTAGCGGGACCGCGCAAGAGACCCAGTACTTC. J is TRBJ2-5 and V is TRBV7-6; 8 nucleotides align to TRBD2. After removal of 5 bases from V and 2 bases from J, the junction contained 16 bases not matched to a gene. The CDR3 runs 18 residues. CDR1 is SGHVS and CDR2 is FNYEAQ in the germline V gene. The whole variable domain, filled in from reference TRBV7-6 and TRBJ2-5, reads GAGVSQSPRYKVTKRGQDVALRCDPISGHVSLYWYRQALGQGPEFLTYFNYEAQQDKSGLPNDRFSAERPEGSISTLTIQRTEQRDSAMYRCASSLISVSGTAQETQYFGPGTRLLVL.

The chain uses TRBV27 and TRBJ2-6; the D gene is possibly TRBD1 (6 bases). Germline V gene data show CDR1 as MNHEY and CDR2 as SMNVEV (reference sequence). V shed 6 bases and J shed 2 bases, with 14 bases lying between them. The CDR3 totals 16 residues. In nucleotides, the CDR3 is TGTGCCAGCAGCCTACAGGGTCACCCTGGGGCCAACGTCCTGACTTTC. This translates into CASSLQGHPGANVLTF.

The CDR3 nucleotides read TGTGCCAGCAGATCCCCAAGACTAGCCAAAAACATTCAGTACTTC. It codes for CASRSPRLAKNIQYF. V and J are TRBV6-2 or TRBV6-3 and TRBJ2-4; the D is unclear. The CDR3 is made up of 15 amino acids. V was clipped by 6 bases and J by 0 bases, with 12 bases between them. Germline-derived CDR1 and CDR2 are MNHEY and SVGEGT.

This clonotype was counted a few times. The chain has TRBV7-2 and TRBJ2-7; TRBD2 aligns across 9 bases. Germline V CDR1 and CDR2: SGHTA, FQGNSA. The CDR3 totals 16 residues. V was pared by 4 bases and J by 5 bases, with 12 bases of the junction left unmatched. Here the CDR3 reads CASSSTTTLAGHEQYF. The CDR3 coding sequence is TGTGCCAGCAGCTCCACCACAACTCTAGCGGGGCACGAGCAGTACTTC.

V and J are TRBV5-6 and TRBJ2-7, with D hard to call. CDR1 and CDR2 from the germline V gene are SGHDT and YYEEEE. The CDR3 contains 18 residues. V was pared by 1 base and J by 3 bases, with 23 bases between. CDR3 coding DNA: TGTGCCAGCAGCTTGAGTCGAGAGACGGCATGGCCGATCTACGAGCAGTACTTC. The encoded protein is CASSLSRETAWPIYEQYF.

This chain links TRBV7-2 with TRBJ2-5; D might be TRBD1 (6 bases). V lost 1 base and J lost 5, with 14 bases in between. The CDR3 has 15 residues. Germline V gene lookup returns CDR1 SGHTA and CDR2 FQGNSA. DNA of the CDR3: TGTGCCAGCAGCTTAGTGGGGGCGCGATACGAGACCCAGTACTTC. This sequence encodes CASSLVGARYETQYF.

The genes are TRBV24-1 and TRBJ1-1; D gene uncertain. Per germline, CDR1 KGHDR and CDR2 SFDVKD. The CDR3 has 14 amino acids. With 4 bases removed from V and 5 bases from J, the gap between germline ends came to 13 bases. In nucleotides, the CDR3 is TGTGCCACCAGTGAAGTCGCGGGGAGGACTGAAGCTTTCTTT. This translates into CATSEVAGRTEAFF.

The chain has TRBV7-2 and TRBJ2-5, with D perhaps being TRBD1 or TRBD2 (5 bases each). V was shortened by 5 bases and J by 2 bases, with 12 bases between the two germline ends. This CDR3 region has 14 residues. Germline V gives CDR1 SGHTA, CDR2 FQGNSA. The CDR3 spells CASSQIWGQETQYF. The CDR3 nucleotides read TGTGCCAGCAGCCAAATTTGGGGGCAAGAGACCCAGTACTTC.

This clonotype was found a few times. The J gene is TRBJ1-1, the V gene TRBV7-2; no definite D call. The CDR3 consists of 14 residues. CDR1 SGHTA and CDR2 FQGNSA come from the germline V gene. Trimming removed 2 bases at V and 2 bases at J, with 9 bases between. CDR3 protein: CASSLRGINTEAFF. DNA of the CDR3: TGTGCCAGCAGCTTAAGAGGGATTAACACTGAAGCTTTCTTT. The variable domain in full, completed from reference TRBV7-2 and TRBJ1-1, reads GAGVSQSPSNKVTEKGKDVELRCDPISGHTALYWYRQSLGQGLEFLIYFQGNSAPDKSGLPSDRFSAERTGGSVSTLTIQRTQQEDSAVYLCASSLRGINTEAFFGQGTRLTVV.

This clonotype appeared a few times. The rearrangement uses TRBV19 and TRBJ1-5; D remains ambiguous. Deletions cut 3 bases from V and 1 base from J, with 10 bases between. Germline CDR1 and CDR2: LNHDA and SQIVND (reference sequence). CDR3 length: 15 amino acids. The CDR3 DNA is TGTGCCAGTAGTATGATCGGGCAGAGCAATCAGCCCCAGCATTTT. Translating it yields CASSMIGQSNQPQHF.